Sequencing of this TCR beta chain was carried out in a study of blood T cell repertoires in COVID-19. The CDR3 length is 12 residues. CDR1 is GTSNPN and CDR2 is SVGIG in the germline V gene (reference sequence). Trimming took off 7 bases at V and 0 bases at J, with 9 bases between the two ends. This clone was seen a few times. The method was immunoSEQ multiplex PCR; TCRdb's version includes in-frame clones alone and lacks a portion of them. The table includes 75,000 or so clones, about four fifths detected once. The specimen was peripheral blood. The TCR sequence derives from a man aged 50-60 years with acute or convalescent COVID-19. V gene TRBV30 combines with J gene TRBJ2-5; D gene ambiguous. The CDR3 bases are TGTGCCTCAAACATGTACCAAGAGACCCAGTACTTC. This codes for CASNMYQETQYF. Using reference TRBV30 and TRBJ2-5 for the parts outside the CDR3, the full variable domain is SQTIHQWPATLVQPVGSPLSLECTVEGTSNPNLYWYRQAAGRGLQLLFYSVGIGQISSEVPQNLSASRPQDRQFILSSKKLLLSDSGFYLCASNMYQETQYFGPGTRLLVL.